The 18 T cell receptor beta chains presented below share a single source sample, sequenced in a study of beta chain features in type 1 diabetes. Study conclusions and caveats: Within each of all four CD4+ subsets, Type 1 diabetes patients had TCRB CDR3s that were moderately but significantly shorter.

Reverse transcription of all isolated RNA meant that expressed TCRB transcripts were sequenced. This table comes from immunoSEQ multiplex PCR, and its TCRdb copy is limited to in-frame clones, with some not included. The data hold 640,000 or so clones, with over 11% observed a single time. Their antigen targets remain unknown. Specimen: naive CD4+ T cells from blood. These receptors came from a man aged 18 to 29 with type 1 diabetes.

The J gene is TRBJ2-1, the V gene TRBV28; perhaps TRBD1 as D (6 bases). The CDR3 sequence is 12 residues long. CDR1 is MDHEN, CDR2 SYDVKM, per germline. Trimming shortened V by 4 bases and J by 9 bases, and 10 bases separated the two germline ends. CDR3: CASSYRVSEQFF. CDR3 nucleotide sequence: TGTGCCAGCAGTTACAGGGTTAGTGAGCAGTTCTTC.

This clone was counted only a few times. The V and J genes are TRBV19 and TRBJ2-6; no firm D call. Trimming pared 7 bases from V and 0 bases from J, leaving 19 bases between. This CDR3 comprises 18 residues. The germline V gene encodes CDR1 LNHDA and CDR2 SQIVND (reference sequence). In DNA form, the CDR3 reads TGTGCCAGTAACCCACGGTTGGCGGCAAACTCTGGGGCCAACGTCCTGACTTTC. Its protein is CASNPRLAANSGANVLTF.

This clone was counted between two and nine times. The genes are TRBV29-1 and TRBJ1-2, with 8 bases identical to TRBD1. The CDR3 totals 13 residues. V dropped 6 bases and J dropped 3; count of bases not matched to a gene: 6. Germline V gene sequence: CDR1 SQVTM, CDR2 ANQGSEA. Here the CDR3 reads CSVWTGYDYGYTF. CDR3 DNA sequence: TGCAGCGTATGGACAGGGTATGACTATGGCTACACCTTC.

The chain joins TRBV5-1 to TRBJ2-4, with TRBD1 matching over 8 bases. Trimming cost V 1 base and J 1 base; bases outside gene matches: 16. The CDR3 has 20 amino acids. CDR1 is SGHRS, CDR2 YFSETQ, per germline. The CDR3 DNA is TGCGCCAGCAGCTTGCTTGGACAGGGAGAGTACAGCTACGCCAAAAACATTCAGTACTTC. Amino acid sequence: CASSLLGQGEYSYAKNIQYF.

This clone has a handful of counts. This chain joins TRBV6-6 and TRBJ2-7; D is ambiguous. V was cut by 6 bases and J by 1 base, with 13 bases left in between. Germline V gene lookup returns CDR1 MNHNY and CDR2 SVGAGI (reference sequence). The CDR3 sequence is 14 residues long. CDR3 loop: CASRVTRLSYEQYF. The CDR3 nucleotides read TGTGCCAGCAGAGTTACCCGACTTTCCTACGAGCAGTACTTC.

The sample holds a few counts of this clone. The rearrangement links TRBV23-1 to TRBJ2-5; no definite D call. TRBV23-1 is assigned to the ORF class and has an uncertain function. V lost 1 base to trimming and J lost 4 bases, with 13 bases between them. This CDR3 has 15 amino acids. The DNA of the CDR3 is TGCGCCAGCAGTCAATATAGTAACCGGAGAGAGACCCAGTACTTC. It specifies CASSQYSNRRETQYF.

This clone was seen only once. The CDR3 coding sequence is TGTGCCAGCAGCCTCCTTACTGGGGGGAACTACGAGCAGTACTTC. Translated: CASSLLTGGNYEQYF. The chain recombines TRBV11-2 with TRBJ2-7, with D maybe TRBD2 (6 bases). V lost 5 bases and J lost 3, with 17 bases in between. CDR3 length: 15 amino acids. CDR1 and CDR2 (germline): SGHAT, FQNNGV.

As for this clone: Other DNA sequences from this sample encode an identical CDR3 as well. The CDR3 is CASSSGQHYGYTF. Written as DNA, the CDR3 is TGTGCCAGCAGTTCTGGACAGCACTATGGCTACACCTTC. This chain joins TRBV28 and TRBJ1-2, with D possibly TRBD1 on 6 matching bases. V dropped 4 bases and J dropped 3 bases, with 9 bases sitting between them. CDR3 length equals 13 residues. The V gene's germline CDR1 is MDHEN and CDR2 SYDVKM.

In this sample, this clone turned up a few times. CDR3 sequence reads: CASSLRDRDIQYF. Written as DNA, the CDR3 is TGTGCCAGCAGCTTGAGGGACAGGGACATTCAGTACTTC. This chain joins TRBV5-4 and TRBJ2-4; 9 nucleotides agree with TRBD1. The V gene end was trimmed by 1 base and the J gene end by 8 bases; junction bases not matched to a gene: 1. CDR3 length: 13 amino acids. In germline, CDR1 is SGHNT, CDR2 YYREEE (reference sequence). Full variable domain (outside the CDR3, taken from reference TRBV5-4 and TRBJ2-4): ETGVTQSPTHLIKTRGQQVTLRCSSQSGHNTVSWYQQALGQGPQFIFQYYREEENGRGNFPPRFSGLQFPNYSSELNVNALELDDSALYLCASSLRDRDIQYFGAGTRLSVL.

To note about this clone: This specimen includes other DNA sequences encoding the same CDR3. The CDR3, as DNA: TGTGCCAGCAGTGAAGTTGAAGAGACCCAGTACTTC. Protein product: CASSEVEETQYF. V usage is TRBV2 and J usage is TRBJ2-5; D ambiguous. V lost 1 base and J 3 bases, leaving 3 bases between the germline ends. Per germline, CDR1 SNHLY and CDR2 FYNNEI. This CDR3 contains 12 residues.

This sequence joins TRBV5-4 and TRBJ2-6; D call uncertain. V lost 4 bases and J lost 4, with 12 bases in between. CDR3 length: 15 amino acids. Germline assignment: CDR1 SGHNT and CDR2 YYREEE (reference sequence). The CDR3 coding sequence is TGTGCCAGCAGCCCGGATTCTCAGGGGGCCAACGTCCTGACTTTC. Translating gives CASSPDSQGANVLTF.

This chain links TRBV28 with TRBJ1-2, with 8 bases aligning to TRBD1. The CDR3 has 12 residues. Unmatched junction bases numbered 2, after V lost 5 bases and J lost 6 bases. The germline V gene encodes CDR1 MDHEN and CDR2 SYDVKM. The CDR3 region has the DNA TGTGCCAGCAGTATACAGGGGGATGGCTACACCTTC. This translates into CASSIQGDGYTF.

The DNA of the CDR3 is TGCGCCAGCAGCTTGGCTAACAGGGGGAACACTGAAGCTTTCTTT. It codes for CASSLANRGNTEAFF. The V gene is TRBV5-1, the J gene TRBJ1-1, with 7 nucleotides matching TRBD1. With 0 bases clipped from V and 1 base from J, the junction kept 3 bases outside the gene matches. Germline-derived CDR1 and CDR2 are SGHRS and YFSETQ. This CDR3 comprises 15 residues. The whole variable domain, remainder taken from reference TRBV5-1 and TRBJ1-1, is KAGVTQTPRYLIKTRGQQVTLSCSPISGHRSVSWYQQTPGQGLQFLFEYFSETQRNKGNFPGRFSGRQFSNSRSEMNVSTLELGDSALYLCASSLANRGNTEAFFGQGTRLTVV.

This clone was observed a few times. The V gene is TRBV29-1, the J gene TRBJ1-1, with TRBD1 as a possible D gene (5 bases). V gave up 4 bases and J gave up 1 base, with 10 bases separating them. The CDR3 consists of 13 residues. Per germline, CDR1 SQVTM and CDR2 ANQGSEA. In DNA, the CDR3 is TGCAGCGTTGCTATACAGGAGAACACTGAAGCTTTCTTT. It specifies CSVAIQENTEAFF.

The CDR3 region has the DNA TGCAGCGTTTCTGATGTCTACACCTTC. It codes for CSVSDVYTF. This sequence joins TRBV29-1 and TRBJ1-2; D is uncertain. Germline lookup yields CDR1 SQVTM and CDR2 ANQGSEA. The CDR3 spans 9 residues. V gave up 5 bases and J gave up 10 bases, with 8 bases separating them.

This clone was detected a few times. The V call is TRBV19, the J call TRBJ1-1; 7 bases are shared with TRBD1. V lost 6 bases, J lost 1 base, and 8 bases stayed unmatched. Germline assignment: CDR1 LNHDA and CDR2 SQIVND (reference sequence). This CDR3 region has 15 residues. The CDR3 coding sequence is TGTGCCAGTAGGGTAGGGGACAGAAGGAACACTGAAGCTTTCTTT. It yields the protein CASRVGDRRNTEAFF.

This sequence joins TRBV25-1 and TRBJ2-6, with 9 nucleotides matching TRBD1. The V gene's germline CDR1 is MGHDK and CDR2 SYGVNS. Germline trimming cut 8 bases from V and 0 bases from J; bases unmatched to any gene: 8. The CDR3 is 17 residues long. The CDR3 loop reads CASEPGTGYSGANVLTF. Here the CDR3 DNA reads TGTGCCAGCGAACCCGGGACAGGGTACTCTGGGGCCAACGTCCTGACTTTC.

This clone showed up just a few times. The chain couples TRBV5-6 to TRBJ1-1, with 8 bases aligning to TRBD1. The V and J ends lost 0 bases and 6 bases, in that order; junction bases with no gene match: 7. The germline CDR1 and CDR2 sequences are SGHDT and YYEEEE. This CDR3 spans 15 amino acids. The CDR3 here is CASSLERTGFPEAFF. CDR3 coding DNA: TGTGCCAGCAGCTTGGAGCGGACAGGGTTCCCTGAAGCTTTCTTT.